This T cell receptor (beta chain) appears in the sequencing data of a study of control samples from healthy donors and cancer patients. Germline lookup yields CDR1 LNHDA and CDR2 SQIVND (reference sequence). J was trimmed by 0 bases and V by 3 bases; bases with no gene match: 4. The CDR3 loop spans 16 amino acids. This table comes from immunoSEQ multiplex PCR, and its TCRdb copy is limited to in-frame clones, with some not included. Seen here are tens of thousands of clones, approximately 84% observed once, and the top ten hold approximately 38%. This clonotype was obtained from a man between 65 and 80 years old with lung cancer. V is TRBV19 and J is TRBJ2-2; 7 nucleotides agree with TRBD1. Sequences were obtained from PBMCs. The CDR3 DNA sequence: TGTGCCAGTAGTATCAGGACAGGAACGAACACCGGGGAGCTGTTTTTT. This encodes CASSIRTGTNTGELFF.